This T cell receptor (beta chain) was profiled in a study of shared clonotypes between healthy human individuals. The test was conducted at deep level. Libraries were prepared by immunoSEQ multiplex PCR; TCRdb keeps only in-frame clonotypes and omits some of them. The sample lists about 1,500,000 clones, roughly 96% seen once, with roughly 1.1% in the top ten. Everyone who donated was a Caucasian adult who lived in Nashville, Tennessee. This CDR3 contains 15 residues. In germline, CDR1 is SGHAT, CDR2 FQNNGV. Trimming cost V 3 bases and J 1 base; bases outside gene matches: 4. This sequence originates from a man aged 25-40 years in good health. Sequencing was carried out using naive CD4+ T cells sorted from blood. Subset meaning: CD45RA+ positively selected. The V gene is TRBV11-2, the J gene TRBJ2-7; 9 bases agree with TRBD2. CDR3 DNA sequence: TGTGCCAGCAGCTTCGAAAGCGGGGGGTCCTACGAGCAGTACTTC. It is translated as CASSFESGGSYEQYF. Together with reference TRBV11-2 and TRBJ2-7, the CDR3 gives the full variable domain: EAGVAQSPRYKIIEKRQSVAFWCNPISGHATLYWYQQILGQGPKLLIQFQNNGVVDDSQLPKDRFSAERLKGVDSTLKIQPAKLEDSAVYLCASSFESGGSYEQYFGPGTRLTVT.